Sequencing of this TCR beta chain was carried out in a study of T cell responses to AZD1222 COVID-19 vaccine. Study conclusions and caveats: Spike-specific TCR breadth and depth both grew after two AZD1222 doses.

There are 16 residues in the CDR3. The V end lost 1 base, the J end lost 6 bases, and 14 bases lay between the germline ends. Germline lookup yields CDR1 SGDLS and CDR2 YYNGEE. TCRdb's table, derived via immunoSEQ multiplex PCR, lists solely in-frame clones and lacks some. The sample yields 95,000 to 130,000 clones, roughly 90% seen once. Concerning this clone: The antigen is undetermined.

Sequenced material: peripheral blood, taken on day 0 of AZD1222 vaccination. This chain links TRBV9 with TRBJ1-6; D unresolved. The origin of this receptor is an adult in good health. CDR3 residues: CASSVPSRLGNSPLHF. The CDR3 DNA follows: TGTGCCAGCAGCGTACCTAGCCGATTGGGTAATTCACCCCTCCACTTT.